Below, 32 T cell receptor beta chains from the same sample are listed, as sequenced in a study of CD4 and CD8 cells across lung adenocarcinoma regions. One entry per CDR3 protein results from TCRdb running MiXCR on the PCR reads. The sample includes 9,500 to 15,000 distinct CDR3 sequences, less than 55% seen only once; the top ten take over 25%. Sequenced input: CD8+ T cells from the margin of a lung tumor. The receptor source for this set is a male donor with lung adenocarcinoma. The CD4 and CD8 labels of this study may be unreliable.

This clonotype is medium-sized (0.01 to 0.1%) within its sample. The V call is TRBV12-3 or TRBV12-4, the J call TRBJ2-1; 9 nucleotides match TRBD2. V lost 1 base to trimming and J lost 4 bases; unmatched junction nucleotides: 8. The CDR3 is made up of 17 amino acids. CDR3 nucleotides: TGTGCCAGCAGTTTAGTAGTTAGCGGGGGTGCGTACAATGAGCAGTTCTTC. It specifies CASSLVVSGGAYNEQFF.

This clonotype qualifies as medium-sized. In DNA, the CDR3 is TGTGCCAGCAGTTACTCGGTAGCGGGAGATACAGATACGCAGTATTTT. Its translation: CASSYSVAGDTDTQYF. The chain carries TRBV6-5 and TRBJ2-3; 9 positions agree with TRBD2. Germline V gene sequence: CDR1 MNHEY, CDR2 SVGAGI. Trimming removed 0 bases from V and 3 bases from J; junction bases left unmatched: 4. The CDR3 extends over 16 amino acids.

As to this clonotype: At one end the junction does not follow the germline gene, possibly because of a read error. The chain links TRBV6-1 to TRBJ2-5; possibly TRBD2 for D (5 bases). CDR1 MNHNS and CDR2 SASEGT come from the germline V gene. The CDR3 runs to 15 residues. CDR3 protein: CASRTSGGDQDTQYF. CDR3 nucleotide sequence: TGTGCCAGTCGGACGAGCGGCGGTGACCAAGATACCCAGTACTTC.

This clonotype was found a few times. The chain uses TRBV10-1 and TRBJ2-5; 9 bases agree with TRBD1. The junction had 7 bases not matched to a gene; V was cut back by 6 bases and J by 2 bases. Germline values: CDR1 WNHNN, CDR2 SYGVQD (reference sequence). The CDR3 runs 15 residues. CDR3 bases: TGCGCCAGCAGCCGATCCGGGACAGGGCAAGAGACCCAGTACTTC. Its translation is CASSRSGTGQETQYF.

This clonotype was counted many times. V usage is TRBV11-3 and J usage is TRBJ2-5; no reliable D call. The DNA end lines up better with TRBJ2-7; the J call may be wrong. The CDR3 is 12 amino acids. The germline V gene has CDR1 SGHNT and CDR2 YENEEA. The CDR3 bases are TGTGCCAGCAGCTTTTTACGCTACGAGCAGTACTTC. Translation gives CASSFLRYEQYF.

The rearrangement links TRBV6-1 to TRBJ2-1; D may correspond to TRBD1 or TRBD2 (6 bases each). Germline V gene lookup returns CDR1 MNHNS and CDR2 SASEGT. CDR3 size: 13 residues. The CDR3 reads CASRYQRGVEQFF. The CDR3 bases are TGTGCGAGCCGGTATCAGAGGGGGGTTGAGCAGTTCTTC.

This clonotype was counted between two and nine times. The chain combines TRBV6-2 or TRBV6-3 with TRBJ1-3; D remains unclear. CDR3 length: 15 residues. V lost 6 bases to trimming and J lost 0 bases, with 12 bases between them. CDR1 and CDR2 from the germline V gene are MNHEY and SVGEGT. CDR3 protein: CASSLGAVSGNTIYF. CDR3 nucleotide sequence: TGTGCCAGCAGCCTCGGCGCAGTCTCTGGAAACACCATATATTTT.

The chain recombines TRBV20-1 with TRBJ2-1, with D possibly matching TRBD2 (5 bases). Germline lookup yields CDR1 DFQATT and CDR2 SNEGSKA (reference sequence). Trimming left V 0 bases short and J 3 bases short, with 9 bases between. This CDR3 comprises 14 residues. CDR3 bases: TGCAGTGCTAGAGATCGGGAACACTACAATGAGCAGTTCTTC. Translation gives CSARDREHYNEQFF.

The chain combines TRBV11-2 with TRBJ2-1; 12 bases fit TRBD2. TRBJ2-5 explains the end of the DNA better; the J call may be wrong. Germline CDR1 is SGHAT and CDR2 is FQNNGV. The CDR3 loop spans 15 amino acids. For the CDR3, the DNA is TGTGCCAGCAGCGTGCCGACTAGCGGGAGTCAGACCCAGTACTTC. Translation gives CASSVPTSGSQTQYF.

This chain connects TRBV6-1 to TRBJ2-2, with 8 bases fitting TRBD2. The germline CDR1 and CDR2 sequences are MNHNS and SASEGT. The CDR3 has 18 residues. The CDR3 DNA reads as TGTCCCGGCTGTGCCCGGGGCCTAGCGGGTGTGAGCACAGGTACGCTGTTTTTT. It specifies CPGCARGLAGVSTGTLFF.

This clonotype was observed a single time. This sequence joins TRBV6-1 and TRBJ2-1; TRBD1 matches 7 bases. This CDR3 region has 14 residues. Trimming cost V 7 bases and J 1 base; bases outside gene matches: 4. Germline CDR1 reads MNHNS; CDR2 reads SASEGT. DNA of the CDR3: TGTGCCAGCATAAACAGGGGATCCTACAATGAGCAGTTCTTC. Translated: CASINRGSYNEQFF.

The chain couples TRBV20-1 to TRBJ2-5; D is possibly TRBD1 (6 bases). The J call is doubtful: the DNA matches TRBJ2-7 better. Germline V CDR1 and CDR2: DFQATT, SNEGSKA (reference sequence). CDR3 length: 13 residues. The CDR3 spells CSALITGTYEQYF. The CDR3 nucleotides read TGCAGTGCTCTAATAACAGGGACCTACGAGCAGTACTTC.

This chain links TRBV7-2 with TRBJ1-1; D is undetermined. The germline V gene encodes CDR1 SGHTA and CDR2 FQGNSA. This CDR3 contains 13 residues. V lost 5 bases, J lost 1 base, and 8 bases lay in between. CDR3 nucleotides: TGTGCCAGCAGCCCTAGACAGAACACTGAAGCTTTCTTT. Translated: CASSPRQNTEAFF.

A few counts support this clonotype. V gene TRBV6-1 combines with J gene TRBJ1-1, with D uncertain. The germline V gene encodes CDR1 MNHNS and CDR2 SASEGT. The CDR3 is 13 amino acids. Trimming shortened V by 3 bases and J by 1 base, and 6 bases separated the two germline ends. The CDR3 loop reads CASSELGNTEAFF. As DNA, the CDR3 is TGTGCCAGCAGTGAGCTAGGGAACACTGAAGCTTTCTTT.

For this clonotype: This sequence may be a read error, since a much larger clone differs from it by one base. The chain links TRBV10-3 to TRBJ2-1, with D perhaps matching TRBD1 (5 bases). The length of the CDR3 is 14 residues. Trimming stripped 10 bases from V and 13 bases from J, with 26 bases between. The V gene's germline CDR1 is ENHRY and CDR2 SYGVKD. In DNA form, the CDR3 reads TGTGCCACCTTGGACACTCATCACCAAGAGACCCAGTTCTTC. Its protein is CATLDTHHQETQFF.

There are many counts of this clonotype. V and J are TRBV6-6 and TRBJ2-5; TRBD1 or TRBD2 may be the D gene (6 bases each). The V gene lost 2 bases and the J gene lost 9 bases, with 16 bases spanning the gap. Germline CDR1 is MNHNY and CDR2 is SVGAGI (reference sequence). This CDR3 comprises 14 residues. CDR3 nucleotide sequence: TGTGCCAGCAGTTACCGACGCACGGGGGCGCCCCAGTACTTC. Amino acid sequence: CASSYRRTGAPQYF.

In its sample, this clonotype was seen a few times. CDR3 DNA: TGTGCCACCGCCACTAGCGGGGGCAATGAGCAGTTCTTC. It codes for CATATSGGNEQFF. The genes are TRBV10-3 and TRBJ2-1, with 11 bases aligning to TRBD2. Trimming took 10 bases from V and 6 from J; bases not matched to a gene: 5. CDR1 and CDR2 from the germline V gene are ENHRY and SYGVKD. This CDR3 region has 13 residues.

This clonotype is large by share. The chain links TRBV10-3 to TRBJ2-5, with 8 bases identical to TRBD1. Germline loops: CDR1 ENHRY, CDR2 SYGVKD. The CDR3 has 13 residues. The trim removed 6 bases at V and 5 bases at J, leaving 5 bases unmatched. CDR3 sequence reads: CAISPGGPETQYF. The CDR3 DNA reads TGTGCCATCAGCCCAGGGGGCCCGGAGACCCAGTACTTC.

This chain joins TRBV6-5 and TRBJ2-6, with D unresolved. The V end lost 0 bases, the J end lost 0 bases, and 3 bases lay between the germline ends. The CDR3 covers 15 residues. CDR1 and CDR2 from the germline V gene are MNHEY and SVGAGI. CDR3 bases: TGTGCCAGCAGTTACTCGACCTCTGGGGCCAACGTCCTGACTTTC. The encoded protein is CASSYSTSGANVLTF.

The J gene is TRBJ2-3, the V gene TRBV12-3 or TRBV12-4, with D unresolved. The tail of the sequence fits TRBJ2-7 better, so the J call may be wrong. The CDR3 is 14 residues long. The CDR3 loop is CASSGPIHTETQYF. DNA for the CDR3: TGTGCCAGCAGTGGACCGATTCACACAGAGACGCAGTACTTC.

This clonotype came up many times. V is TRBV27 and J is TRBJ2-2; D is uncertain. The CDR3 length is 12 residues. V lost 6 bases and J lost 2, with 4 bases in between. From germline, CDR1 is MNHEY and CDR2 SMNVEV (reference sequence). This CDR3 reads CASSQNTGELFF. In nucleotides, the CDR3 is TGTGCCAGCAGCCAAAACACCGGGGAGCTGTTTTTT.

At least ten counts were recorded for this clonotype. This chain joins TRBV6-5 and TRBJ2-1; TRBD1 matches at 7 bases. Trimming removed 0 bases from V and 10 bases from J; junction bases left unmatched: 12. This CDR3 comprises 16 residues. Germline V lookup: CDR1 MNHEY, CDR2 SVGAGI. The DNA of the CDR3 is TGTGCCAGCAGTTACTCGGTCACAGGGGCTAGGTACGAGCAGTTCTTC. Its protein product is CASSYSVTGARYEQFF.

This clonotype was seen a few times. The rearrangement uses TRBV4-3 and TRBJ2-7; TRBD2 aligns across 14 bases. Germline-derived CDR1 and CDR2 are LGHNA and YSLEER. The V gene end was trimmed by 3 bases and the J gene end by 0 bases; junction bases not matched to a gene: 4. The CDR3 covers 17 residues. CDR3 nucleotides: TGCGCCAGCAGCCAGGGACTAGCGGGAGTGAGCTCCTACGAGCAGTACTTC. It specifies CASSQGLAGVSSYEQYF.

The chain is built from TRBV6-5 and TRBJ1-2, with D unresolved. V lost 3 bases, J lost 7 bases, and 15 bases lay in between. CDR3 size: 14 residues. Germline CDR1 MNHEY, CDR2 SVGAGI. The CDR3 DNA follows: TGTGCCAGCAGTTATAGGGCAGTAGGCGGTGGCTACACCTTC. As protein: CASSYRAVGGGYTF.

The genes are TRBV3-1 and TRBJ2-7; a weak D match, TRBD2 (5 bases). V lost 6 bases and J 6 bases, leaving 12 bases between the germline ends. The CDR3 covers 12 residues. Germline loops: CDR1 LGHDT, CDR2 YNNKEL (reference sequence). The CDR3 sequence: CASRREGAEQYF. Written as DNA, the CDR3 is TGTGCCAGCAGACGGGAAGGAGCCGAGCAGTACTTC.

This chain connects TRBV5-1 to TRBJ2-1; 13 bases match TRBD2. V shed 0 bases, J shed 7 bases, and the junction held 7 bases outside the gene matches. Germline V CDR1 and CDR2: SGHRS, YFSETQ. The CDR3 loop spans 17 amino acids. In DNA form, the CDR3 reads TGCGCCAGCAGCTTGGAATCGGGACTAGCGGGAAGGAATGAGCAGTTCTTC. Translation: CASSLESGLAGRNEQFF.

J is TRBJ2-5 and V is TRBV10-1; TRBD2 matches at 9 bases. The assigned J gene may be wrong: the sequence end matches TRBJ2-3 better. Looked up from germline, CDR1 is WNHNN and CDR2 is SYGVQD (reference sequence). The CDR3 covers 15 residues. The CDR3 DNA reads as TGCGGCGGGAGGGAAGGTGGCGGGGGTGCGGAGACCCAGTATTTT. Amino acids: CGGREGGGGAETQYF.

This clonotype has at least ten counts. The rearrangement joins TRBV6-1 to TRBJ1-2; the D gene is possibly TRBD1 (6 bases). This CDR3 region has 14 residues. Germline loops: CDR1 MNHNS, CDR2 SASEGT. The V end lost 2 bases, the J end lost 8 bases, and 15 bases lay between the germline ends. The CDR3 here is CASSELPGARGYTF. CDR3 bases: TGTGCCAGCAGTGAACTCCCGGGGGCGCGAGGCTACACCTTC.

The chain joins TRBV6-1 to TRBJ2-1; D is ambiguous. The J call may be incorrect, as the DNA end agrees better with TRBJ2-5. The germline V gene encodes CDR1 MNHNS and CDR2 SASEGT. The CDR3 totals 12 residues. For the CDR3, the DNA is TGTGCCAGGGGCCGTGACCAAAACACCCAGTACTTC. Translation gives CARGRDQNTQYF.

As concerns this clonotype: At one of its ends the junction is not consistent with the germline gene, which may arise from a read error. V and J are TRBV10-2 and TRBJ2-5; TRBD1 aligns across 7 bases. Germline assignment: CDR1 WSHSY and CDR2 SAAADI. CDR3 size: 13 residues. The CDR3 spells CASRRTGAKTLYF. The CDR3 DNA reads TGCGCCAGCAGACGCACAGGGGCAAAGACCCTGTACTTC.

In its sample, this clonotype is large. V is TRBV6-5 and J is TRBJ2-2; 7 nucleotides agree with TRBD2. Germline V gene sequence: CDR1 MNHEY, CDR2 SVGAGI. V dropped 2 bases and J dropped 7; count of bases not matched to a gene: 13. The CDR3 is made up of 17 amino acids. CDR3 sequence (DNA): TGTGCCAGCAGTTACGCCGGCGGGAGTTCGGTGGGCGGGGAGCTGTTTTTT. Amino acid sequence: CASSYAGGSSVGGELFF.

V and J are TRBV6-1 and TRBJ2-5, with D perhaps assigned TRBD1 or TRBD2 (5 bases each). The length of the CDR3 is 17 residues. Between the trimmed V and J ends, which lost 1 base and 13 bases, there was a span of 28 bases. CDR1 and CDR2 from the germline V gene are MNHNS and SASEGT. The chain's CDR3 is CASSEGLRGRARVSPYF. CDR3 coding DNA: TGTGCCAGCAGTGAAGGGCTTCGGGGACGTGCGCGAGTGTCCCCGTACTTC.